The next 14 T cell receptor beta chains were all read from a single sample in a study of cytomegalovirus exposure and HLA in healthy donors. Researchers ran the PCR with 60 Vbeta and 13 Jbeta primers. The table came from immunoSEQ multiplex PCR; TCRdb's copy has only in-frame clones and leaves some out. The sample has approximately 110,000 clones, 79% seen once. Sequencing was carried out using PBMCs. The receptors shown here come from a woman in her forties in good health and CMV-seronegative.

This chain connects TRBV29-1 to TRBJ1-2, with TRBD1 matching over 7 bases. Losses at the gene ends were 1 base for V and 6 bases for J; bases not matched to a gene: 14. The CDR3 covers 16 residues. CDR1 and CDR2 (germline): SQVTM, ANQGSEA. The CDR3 protein is CSVEGEKRGGEDGYTF. The CDR3, as DNA: TGCAGCGTTGAAGGGGAAAAGAGAGGGGGCGAGGATGGCTACACCTTC.

This clone was detected only a few times. The chain uses TRBV7-2 and TRBJ2-1; 14 nucleotides align to TRBD2. The junction had 8 bases not matched to a gene; V was cut back by 4 bases and J by 9 bases. Germline values: CDR1 SGHTA, CDR2 FQGNSA. The CDR3 is 16 residues long. CDR3 in amino acids: CASSSGLAGVVSEQFF. The CDR3 DNA reads TGTGCCAGCAGCTCGGGACTAGCGGGGGTAGTAAGTGAGCAGTTCTTC.

The chain is built from TRBV6-5 and TRBJ1-3; the match to TRBD1 covers 7 bases. With 1 base clipped from V and 0 bases from J, the junction kept 3 bases outside the gene matches. The CDR3 loop spans 16 amino acids. Germline V gives CDR1 MNHEY, CDR2 SVGAGI. The CDR3 nucleotides read TGTGCCAGCAGTTACTTACAGGGGTCCTCTGGAAACACCATATATTTT. Translation gives CASSYLQGSSGNTIYF.

The chain uses TRBV5-6 and TRBJ1-1, with 7 bases matching TRBD1. After removal of 4 bases from V and 13 bases from J, the junction contained 10 bases not matched to a gene. There are 12 residues in the CDR3. The germline gives CDR1 SGHDT, CDR2 YYEEEE. CDR3 residues: CASSKDRQGRFF. The CDR3 region has the DNA TGTGCCAGCAGCAAGGACCGACAGGGTCGTTTCTTT.

This clone was observed a few times. This chain links TRBV10-3 with TRBJ1-2, with D uncertain. From germline, CDR1 is ENHRY and CDR2 SYGVKD. The CDR3 length is 12 residues. V was clipped by 10 bases and J by 8 bases, with 17 bases between them. DNA of the CDR3: TGTGCCACCTCGGGGAACCCCGGCGGCTACACCTTC. It specifies CATSGNPGGYTF.

This rearrangement joins TRBV7-8 to TRBJ1-2; the match to TRBD1 covers 8 bases. The CDR3 extends over 16 amino acids. In germline, CDR1 is SGHVS, CDR2 FQNEAQ. V shed 5 bases, J shed 3 bases, and the junction held 11 bases outside the gene matches. The CDR3 bases are TGTGCCAGCAGCCCCCCCAGGACAGGGTTGGACTATGGCTACACCTTC. It translates to CASSPPRTGLDYGYTF.

The chain links TRBV7-2 to TRBJ2-7; 13 bases are a match to TRBD2. V lost 6 bases to trimming and J lost 10 bases; unmatched junction nucleotides: 9. Germline lookup yields CDR1 SGHTA and CDR2 FQGNSA. The CDR3 contains 14 residues. CDR3 in DNA: TGTGCCAGCAGAGCAGGCGGACTAGCGGGAGATCAGTACTTC. It codes for CASRAGGLAGDQYF. Full variable domain (missing parts from reference TRBV7-2 and TRBJ2-7): GAGVSQSPSNKVTEKGKDVELRCDPISGHTALYWYRQSLGQGLEFLIYFQGNSAPDKSGLPSDRFSAERTGGSVSTLTIQRTQQEDSAVYLCASRAGGLAGDQYFGPGTRLTVT.

The table lists this clone with a count of one. This chain links TRBV7-2 with TRBJ1-4; TRBD1 might be the D (6 bases). Germline V gene sequence: CDR1 SGHTA, CDR2 FQGNSA. The CDR3 runs to 15 residues. V lost 0 bases, J lost 3 bases, and 8 bases lay in between. CDR3 coding DNA: TGTGCCAGCAGCTTAGCGGGGGGGCCTAATGAAAAACTGTTTTTT. Encoded protein: CASSLAGGPNEKLFF.

V and J are TRBV14 and TRBJ1-2; D unresolved. This CDR3 comprises 17 residues. Trimming took off 1 base at V and 1 base at J, with 16 bases between the two ends. CDR1 is SGHDN and CDR2 is FVKESK in the germline V gene. CDR3 residues: CASSQANYREVNYGYTF. The CDR3 DNA reads as TGTGCCAGCAGCCAAGCCAACTATCGAGAAGTTAACTATGGCTACACCTTC. Looking up the rest from reference TRBV14 and TRBJ1-2 gives the full variable domain: EAGVTQFPSHSVIEKGQTVTLRCDPISGHDNLYWYRRVMGKEIKFLLHFVKESKQDESGMPNNRFLAERTGGTYSTLKVQPAELEDSGVYFCASSQANYREVNYGYTFGSGTRLTVV.

The V call is TRBV18, the J call TRBJ2-1; 10 positions match TRBD2. The junction had 10 bases not matched to a gene; V was cut back by 6 bases and J by 8 bases. Looked up from germline, CDR1 is KGHSH and CDR2 is LQKENI. The CDR3 covers 15 residues. The CDR3 region has the DNA TGTGCCAGCTCCCCAGGATCTAGCGGGAGCCATGAGCAGTTCTTC. This gives the protein CASSPGSSGSHEQFF. Variable domain in full (rest from reference TRBV18 and TRBJ2-1): NAGVMQNPRHLVRRRGQEARLRCSPMKGHSHVYWYRQLPEEGLKFMVYLQKENIIDESGMPKERFSAEFPKEGPSILRIQQVVRGDSAAYFCASSPGSSGSHEQFFGPGTRLTVL.

V usage is TRBV28 and J usage is TRBJ2-1; D possibly corresponds to TRBD1 (5 bases). V was shortened by 5 bases and J by 1 base, with 12 bases between the two germline ends. The CDR3 has 15 residues. In germline, CDR1 is MDHEN, CDR2 SYDVKM. The CDR3 nucleotides read TGTGCCAGCAGTCGTCGGACAAATTCCTACAATGAGCAGTTCTTC. This translates into CASSRRTNSYNEQFF.

This clone was observed a handful of times. V usage is TRBV11-2 and J usage is TRBJ1-3; perhaps TRBD1 as D (6 bases). The ends were cut back, 0 bases at V and 2 bases at J, with 17 bases in the middle. Germline V gene lookup returns CDR1 SGHAT and CDR2 FQNNGV. This CDR3 has 18 amino acids. DNA of the CDR3: TGTGCCAGCAGCTTAGACGAAACAGGGCTGGTCGCTGGAAACACCATATATTTT. Its translation: CASSLDETGLVAGNTIYF.

The chain employs TRBV7-8 and TRBJ2-5; 8 bases agree with TRBD1. This CDR3 contains 16 residues. Germline lookup yields CDR1 SGHVS and CDR2 FQNEAQ. With 3 bases clipped from V and 1 base from J, the junction kept 7 bases outside the gene matches. CDR3 sequence reads: CASSFRTGTFQETQYF. In DNA form, the CDR3 reads TGTGCCAGCAGCTTTCGGACAGGGACTTTCCAAGAGACCCAGTACTTC.

The chain is built from TRBV30 and TRBJ1-5; TRBD1 matches 9 bases. The CDR3 totals 15 residues. Germline V lookup: CDR1 GTSNPN, CDR2 SVGIG (reference sequence). V was pared by 2 bases and J by 4 bases, with 6 bases of the junction left unmatched. This chain's CDR3 is CAWSYGDRENQPQHF. CDR3 bases: TGTGCCTGGAGTTACGGGGACAGGGAGAATCAGCCCCAGCATTTT.